Described below is a single T cell receptor (beta chain) sequence and its context. The antigen is undetermined. Trimming removed 0 bases from V and 0 bases from J, with 6 bases in between. The CDR3 is made up of 14 amino acids. The V gene's germline CDR1 is MNHEY and CDR2 SMNVEV (reference sequence). The PCR had 60 Vbeta and 13 Jbeta primers. Original analysis: In a later analysis, of 80 million to 90 million unique beta chains, about 10 million appeared in at least two donors. Sequencing was performed with immunoSEQ multiplex PCR; in TCRdb, only in-frame clones are kept and a portion is missing. The V and J calls and clone size were taken over from that table, and D and trimming were inferred from the DNA. The sample lists 150,000 or so clones; 80% to 90% were seen once. The donors, nominally healthy at sampling, likely had unrecorded immune exposures. The data derive from a study of cytomegalovirus exposure and HLA in healthy donors. General study findings and limits: A later analysis showed HLA-associated TCR beta chains outstripping equally common others in clonal expansion. Analysis performed later found 16,951 TCR beta sequences associated with HLA alleles at 0.05 false discovery rate.

Sample: PBMCs. The genes are TRBV27 and TRBJ2-7; D not resolved. This TCR was recovered from a woman younger than 35 in good health and CMV-seronegative. The CDR3: CASSLSRSSYEQYF. In DNA, the CDR3 is TGTGCCAGCAGTTTATCCCGGAGCTCCTACGAGCAGTACTTC.